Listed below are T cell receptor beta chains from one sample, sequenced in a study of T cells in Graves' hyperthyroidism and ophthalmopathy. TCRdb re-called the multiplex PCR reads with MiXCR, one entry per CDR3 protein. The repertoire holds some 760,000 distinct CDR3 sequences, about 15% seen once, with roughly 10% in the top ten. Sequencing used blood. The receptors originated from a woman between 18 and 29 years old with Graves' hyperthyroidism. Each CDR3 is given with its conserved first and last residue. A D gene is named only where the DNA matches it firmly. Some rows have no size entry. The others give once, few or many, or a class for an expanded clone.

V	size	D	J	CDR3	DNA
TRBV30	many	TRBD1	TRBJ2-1	CAWSRGTGYNEQFF	TGTGCCTGGAGTAGGGGGACAGGCTACAATGAGCAGTTCTTC
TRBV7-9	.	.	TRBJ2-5	CASSVSVEVVGETQYF	TGTGCCAGCAGCGTTTCGGTGGAGGTGGTGGGCGAGACCCAGTACTTC
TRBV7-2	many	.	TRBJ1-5	CASSPRRDYQPQHF	TGTGCCAGCAGCCCCCGACGGGATTATCAGCCCCAGCATTTT
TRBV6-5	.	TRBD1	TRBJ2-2	CASSWDSANTGELFF	TGTGCCAGCAGTTGGGACAGCGCGAACACCGGGGAGCTGTTTTTT
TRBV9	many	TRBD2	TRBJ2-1	CASSAPTSGRLNEQFF	TGTGCCAGCAGCGCCCCGACTAGCGGGAGGCTAAATGAGCAGTTCTTC
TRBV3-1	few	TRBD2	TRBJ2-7	CASSQLRGGVDQYF	TGTGCCAGCAGCCAACTCCGGGGGGGGGTGGATCAGTACTTC
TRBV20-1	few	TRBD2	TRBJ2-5	CSARLAGGFGETQYF	TGCAGTGCTAGGCTAGCGGGAGGTTTCGGGGAGACCCAGTACTTC
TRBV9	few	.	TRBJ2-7	CASSPRGSDYEQYF	TGTGCCAGCAGCCCTCGGGGATCTGACTACGAGCAGTACTTC
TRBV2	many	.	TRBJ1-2	CASSTSGHRAHLPDDGYTF	.
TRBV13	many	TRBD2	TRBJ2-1	CASSLKLAGAWGYNEQFF	TGTGCCAGCAGCTTAAAACTAGCGGGAGCCTGGGGCTACAATGAGCAGTTCTTC
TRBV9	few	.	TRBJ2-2	CASSVSSARELFF	TGTGCCAGCAGCGTATCGTCCGCCAGGGAGCTGTTTTTT
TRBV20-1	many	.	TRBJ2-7	CSASLGGGRANEQYF	TGCAGTGCTAGCCTGGGGGGCGGGAGAGCCAACGAGCAGTACTTC
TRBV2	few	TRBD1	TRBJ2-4	CASSDVETGSRNIQYF	TGTGCCAGCAGTGACGTCGAGACAGGGTCTAGAAACATTCAGTACTTC
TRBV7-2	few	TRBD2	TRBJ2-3	CASSLGPSAGGPLPQYF	TGTGCCAGCAGCTTAGGGCCGTCGGCGGGAGGGCCTCTTCCGCAGTATTTT
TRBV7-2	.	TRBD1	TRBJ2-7	CASRQMQPGTGIREQYF	TGTGCCAGCAGACAGATGCAGCCCGGGACAGGGATTCGGGAGCAGTACTTC
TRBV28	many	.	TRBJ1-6	CASSFRNSPLHF	TGTGCCAGCAGTTTTCGGAATTCACCCCTCCACTTT
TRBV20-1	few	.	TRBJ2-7	CSARDIRITYEQYF	TGCAGTGCTAGAGATATTCGGATTACCTACGAGCAGTACTTC
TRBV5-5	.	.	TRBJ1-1	CASSLYRADTEAFF	TGTGCCAGCAGCTTGTACAGGGCAGACACTGAAGCTTTCTTT
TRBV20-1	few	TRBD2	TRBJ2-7	CSARDLDRSQAGPYEQYF	TGCAGTGCTAGAGATCTGGATCGATCACAAGCGGGACCCTACGAGCAGTACTTC
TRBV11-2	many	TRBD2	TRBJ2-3	CASSRSGRAVDTQYF	TGTGCCAGCAGCCGTAGCGGGAGGGCCGTAGATACGCAGTATTTT
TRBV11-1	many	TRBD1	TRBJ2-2	CASSLAGLGTENTGELFF	TGTGCCAGCAGCTTAGCTGGGCTCGGGACAGAGAACACCGGGGAGCTGTTTTTT
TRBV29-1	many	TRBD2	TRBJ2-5	CSVERGGKETQYF	TGCAGCGTTGAACGCGGGGGGAAGGAGACCCAGTACTTC
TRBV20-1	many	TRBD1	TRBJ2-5	CSARDWTGQETQYF	TGCAGTGCTAGAGACTGGACAGGGCAAGAGACCCAGTACTTC
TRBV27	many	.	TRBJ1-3	CASIAGQSGNTIYF	TGTGCCAGCATCGCCGGACAGTCTGGAAACACCATATATTTT
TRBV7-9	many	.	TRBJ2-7	CASSLAVRGYEQYF	TGTGCCAGCAGCTTAGCGGTAAGGGGCTACGAGCAGTACTTC
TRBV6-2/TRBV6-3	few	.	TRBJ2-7	CAGRPGSFEQYF	TGTGCCGGCAGGCCCGGGAGTTTCGAGCAGTACTTC
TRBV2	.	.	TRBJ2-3	CASSEPLEGATDTQYF	TGTGCCAGCAGTGAACCCTTGGAGGGGGCGACAGATACGCAGTATTTT
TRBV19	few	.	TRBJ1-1	CASSIRGNRVNTEAFF	TGTGCCAGTAGTATCCGGGGCAACAGAGTCAACACTGAAGCTTTCTTT
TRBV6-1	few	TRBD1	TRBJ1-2	CATTGQDDYGYTF	TGTGCCACGACAGGGCAAGATGACTATGGCTACACCTTC
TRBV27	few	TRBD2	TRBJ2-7	CASSLGTSGSHMGEQYF	TGTGCCAGCAGTTTAGGGACTAGCGGGAGCCATATGGGGGAGCAGTACTTC
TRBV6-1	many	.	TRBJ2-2	CATTSPNTGELFF	TGTGCCACGACTAGTCCGAACACCGGGGAGCTGTTTTTT
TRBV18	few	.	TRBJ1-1	CASSGLQGTEAFF	TGTGCCAGCTCTGGGTTACAGGGCACTGAAGCTTTCTTT
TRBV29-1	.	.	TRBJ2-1	CSGGHYNEQFF	TGCAGCGGGGGACATTACAATGAGCAGTTCTTC
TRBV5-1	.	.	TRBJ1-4	CASSKVSTTNEKLFF	TGCGCCAGCAGTAAGGTTTCTACAACTAATGAAAAACTGTTTTTT
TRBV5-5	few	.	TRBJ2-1	CASSLGVPGHSYNEQFF	TGTGCCAGCAGCTTGGGCGTCCCGGGACACTCTTACAATGAGCAGTTCTTC
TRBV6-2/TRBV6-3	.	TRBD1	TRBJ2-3	CASSLQGKNTDTQYF	TGTGCCAGCAGTCTACAGGGGAAAAATACAGATACGCAGTATTTT
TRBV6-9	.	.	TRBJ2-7	CASSCRRKNEQYF	TGTGCCAGCAGTTGTAGGAGAAAAAACGAGCAGTACTTC
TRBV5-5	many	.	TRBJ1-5	CASSLVQAGQPQHF	TGTGCCAGCAGCTTGGTCCAGGCGGGACAGCCCCAGCATTTT
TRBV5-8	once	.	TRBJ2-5	CASSLTVVQETQYF	TGTGCCAGCAGCTTGACCGTGGTTCAAGAGACCCAGTACTTC
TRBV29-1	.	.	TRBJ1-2	CSVDTERVNYGYTF	TGCAGCGTTGATACGGAGCGGGTAAACTATGGCTACACCTTC
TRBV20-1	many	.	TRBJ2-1	CSSSGESSYNEQFF	TGCAGTTCGAGTGGGGAGTCTAGCTACAATGAGCAGTTCTTC
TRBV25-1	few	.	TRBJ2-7	CASRRHGDYEQYF	TGTGCCAGCAGGCGACACGGGGACTACGAGCAGTACTTC